This T cell receptor beta chain comes out of a study of control samples from healthy donors and cancer patients. Clones were sequenced by immunoSEQ multiplex PCR, and TCRdb holds only the in-frame ones, with some missing. Here the sample spans tens of thousands of clones, 91% being singletons. The CDR3 has 14 residues. Germline V gene data show CDR1 as LGHDT and CDR2 as YNNKEL (reference sequence). Trimming stripped 4 bases from V and 5 bases from J, with 9 bases between. The chain carries TRBV3-1 (or the pseudogene TRBV3-2) and TRBJ1-6; tentatively, D is TRBD1 (5 bases). The sample taken for sequencing was PBMCs. The clonotype originates from a man aged 45 to 65 with lung cancer. For the CDR3, the DNA is TGTGCCAGCAGCCTGACAGACAATAATTCACCCCTCCACTTT. Residues: CASSLTDNNSPLHF.